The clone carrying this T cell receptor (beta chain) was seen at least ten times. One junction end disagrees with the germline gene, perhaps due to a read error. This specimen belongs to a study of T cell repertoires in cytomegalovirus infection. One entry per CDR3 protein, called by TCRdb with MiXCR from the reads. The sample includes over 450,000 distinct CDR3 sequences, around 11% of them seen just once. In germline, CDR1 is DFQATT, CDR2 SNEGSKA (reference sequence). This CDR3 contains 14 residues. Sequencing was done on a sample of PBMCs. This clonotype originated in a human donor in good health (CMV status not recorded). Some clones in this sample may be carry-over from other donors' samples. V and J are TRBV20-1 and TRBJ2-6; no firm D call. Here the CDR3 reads CSAGDGSGANVLTF. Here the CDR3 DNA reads TGCAGTGCTGGAGACGGGTCTGGGGCCAACGTCCTGACTTTC.